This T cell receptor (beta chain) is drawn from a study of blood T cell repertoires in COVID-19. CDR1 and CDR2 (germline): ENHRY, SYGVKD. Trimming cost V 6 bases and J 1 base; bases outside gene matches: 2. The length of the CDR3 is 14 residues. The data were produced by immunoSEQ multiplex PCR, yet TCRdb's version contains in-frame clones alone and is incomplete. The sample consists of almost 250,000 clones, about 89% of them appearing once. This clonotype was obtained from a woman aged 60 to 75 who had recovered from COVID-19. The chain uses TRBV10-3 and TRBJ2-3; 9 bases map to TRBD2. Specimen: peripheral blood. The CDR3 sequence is CAIRASGGTDTQYF. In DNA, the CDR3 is TGTGCCATCAGGGCTAGCGGGGGCACAGATACGCAGTATTTT.